These T cell receptor beta chains were read from a single sample in a study of regulatory T cells in long-lasting Graves disease. TCRdb recomputed calls from the multiplex PCR reads with MiXCR, one row per CDR3 protein. The table includes about 540,000 distinct CDR3 sequences, about 13% detected once. This sample also belongs to another study, concerning T cells in Graves' hyperthyroidism and ophthalmopathy.

Material: peripheral blood mononuclear cells (PBMCs), obtained at new diagnosis, from a patient treated with antithyroid drugs. The origin of the receptors is a man younger than 40 with Graves disease. Both conserved end residues are part of each CDR3. The D gene is left open where the match is weak. Size values are once, few and many counts, or a class for expanded clones, and some rows have none.

D gene | J gene | clone size | CDR3 length | V gene | CDR3 protein
. | TRBJ2-1 | many | 17 | TRBV6-2/TRBV6-3 | CASSYQTIQTGGNEQFF
TRBD1 | TRBJ1-1 | many | 15 | TRBV7-3 | CASSLFPGGNSEAFF
. | TRBJ2-1 | few | 14 | TRBV7-7 | CASSLAGTGNEQFF
. | TRBJ2-5 | many | 17 | TRBV11-1 | CASSYGTGTLAGETQYF
. | TRBJ1-4 | many | 14 | TRBV9 | CASSVGAGREKLFF
. | TRBJ1-4 | many | 13 | TRBV14 | CASSQGFGEKLFF
. | TRBJ1-2 | many | 14 | TRBV2 | CAIPSGRPSNGYTF
. | TRBJ1-1 | few | 10 | TRBV29-1 | CSALNTEAFF
. | TRBJ2-5 | many | 14 | TRBV12-3/TRBV12-4 | CASSLWGRQETQYF
. | TRBJ2-7 | many | 14 | TRBV5-6 | CASSSAAGIGEQYF
TRBD2 | TRBJ2-7 | . | 15 | TRBV19 | CASSMGLAGPYEQYF
. | TRBJ2-1 | many | 13 | TRBV20-1 | CSAREARGDEQFF
TRBD2 | TRBJ2-3 | . | 13 | TRBV29-1 | CSPGLASTDTQYF
. | TRBJ2-5 | . | 14 | TRBV2 | CASSNPPAQETQYF
TRBD1 | TRBJ1-5 | . | 17 | TRBV27 | CASSLGKDRGPGGPQHF
TRBD1 | TRBJ1-2 | . | 14 | TRBV4-2 | CASSQVTGGSDYTF
TRBD1 | TRBJ2-7 | . | 15 | TRBV27 | CASSSDRGRAYEQYF
. | TRBJ2-3 | few | 15 | TRBV30 | CAWSLPRAGTDTQYF
TRBD2 | TRBJ2-3 | few | 15 | TRBV9 | CASSVTSGRTDTQYF
TRBD2 | TRBJ2-5 | few | 13 | TRBV5-1 | CASSRRGWETQYF